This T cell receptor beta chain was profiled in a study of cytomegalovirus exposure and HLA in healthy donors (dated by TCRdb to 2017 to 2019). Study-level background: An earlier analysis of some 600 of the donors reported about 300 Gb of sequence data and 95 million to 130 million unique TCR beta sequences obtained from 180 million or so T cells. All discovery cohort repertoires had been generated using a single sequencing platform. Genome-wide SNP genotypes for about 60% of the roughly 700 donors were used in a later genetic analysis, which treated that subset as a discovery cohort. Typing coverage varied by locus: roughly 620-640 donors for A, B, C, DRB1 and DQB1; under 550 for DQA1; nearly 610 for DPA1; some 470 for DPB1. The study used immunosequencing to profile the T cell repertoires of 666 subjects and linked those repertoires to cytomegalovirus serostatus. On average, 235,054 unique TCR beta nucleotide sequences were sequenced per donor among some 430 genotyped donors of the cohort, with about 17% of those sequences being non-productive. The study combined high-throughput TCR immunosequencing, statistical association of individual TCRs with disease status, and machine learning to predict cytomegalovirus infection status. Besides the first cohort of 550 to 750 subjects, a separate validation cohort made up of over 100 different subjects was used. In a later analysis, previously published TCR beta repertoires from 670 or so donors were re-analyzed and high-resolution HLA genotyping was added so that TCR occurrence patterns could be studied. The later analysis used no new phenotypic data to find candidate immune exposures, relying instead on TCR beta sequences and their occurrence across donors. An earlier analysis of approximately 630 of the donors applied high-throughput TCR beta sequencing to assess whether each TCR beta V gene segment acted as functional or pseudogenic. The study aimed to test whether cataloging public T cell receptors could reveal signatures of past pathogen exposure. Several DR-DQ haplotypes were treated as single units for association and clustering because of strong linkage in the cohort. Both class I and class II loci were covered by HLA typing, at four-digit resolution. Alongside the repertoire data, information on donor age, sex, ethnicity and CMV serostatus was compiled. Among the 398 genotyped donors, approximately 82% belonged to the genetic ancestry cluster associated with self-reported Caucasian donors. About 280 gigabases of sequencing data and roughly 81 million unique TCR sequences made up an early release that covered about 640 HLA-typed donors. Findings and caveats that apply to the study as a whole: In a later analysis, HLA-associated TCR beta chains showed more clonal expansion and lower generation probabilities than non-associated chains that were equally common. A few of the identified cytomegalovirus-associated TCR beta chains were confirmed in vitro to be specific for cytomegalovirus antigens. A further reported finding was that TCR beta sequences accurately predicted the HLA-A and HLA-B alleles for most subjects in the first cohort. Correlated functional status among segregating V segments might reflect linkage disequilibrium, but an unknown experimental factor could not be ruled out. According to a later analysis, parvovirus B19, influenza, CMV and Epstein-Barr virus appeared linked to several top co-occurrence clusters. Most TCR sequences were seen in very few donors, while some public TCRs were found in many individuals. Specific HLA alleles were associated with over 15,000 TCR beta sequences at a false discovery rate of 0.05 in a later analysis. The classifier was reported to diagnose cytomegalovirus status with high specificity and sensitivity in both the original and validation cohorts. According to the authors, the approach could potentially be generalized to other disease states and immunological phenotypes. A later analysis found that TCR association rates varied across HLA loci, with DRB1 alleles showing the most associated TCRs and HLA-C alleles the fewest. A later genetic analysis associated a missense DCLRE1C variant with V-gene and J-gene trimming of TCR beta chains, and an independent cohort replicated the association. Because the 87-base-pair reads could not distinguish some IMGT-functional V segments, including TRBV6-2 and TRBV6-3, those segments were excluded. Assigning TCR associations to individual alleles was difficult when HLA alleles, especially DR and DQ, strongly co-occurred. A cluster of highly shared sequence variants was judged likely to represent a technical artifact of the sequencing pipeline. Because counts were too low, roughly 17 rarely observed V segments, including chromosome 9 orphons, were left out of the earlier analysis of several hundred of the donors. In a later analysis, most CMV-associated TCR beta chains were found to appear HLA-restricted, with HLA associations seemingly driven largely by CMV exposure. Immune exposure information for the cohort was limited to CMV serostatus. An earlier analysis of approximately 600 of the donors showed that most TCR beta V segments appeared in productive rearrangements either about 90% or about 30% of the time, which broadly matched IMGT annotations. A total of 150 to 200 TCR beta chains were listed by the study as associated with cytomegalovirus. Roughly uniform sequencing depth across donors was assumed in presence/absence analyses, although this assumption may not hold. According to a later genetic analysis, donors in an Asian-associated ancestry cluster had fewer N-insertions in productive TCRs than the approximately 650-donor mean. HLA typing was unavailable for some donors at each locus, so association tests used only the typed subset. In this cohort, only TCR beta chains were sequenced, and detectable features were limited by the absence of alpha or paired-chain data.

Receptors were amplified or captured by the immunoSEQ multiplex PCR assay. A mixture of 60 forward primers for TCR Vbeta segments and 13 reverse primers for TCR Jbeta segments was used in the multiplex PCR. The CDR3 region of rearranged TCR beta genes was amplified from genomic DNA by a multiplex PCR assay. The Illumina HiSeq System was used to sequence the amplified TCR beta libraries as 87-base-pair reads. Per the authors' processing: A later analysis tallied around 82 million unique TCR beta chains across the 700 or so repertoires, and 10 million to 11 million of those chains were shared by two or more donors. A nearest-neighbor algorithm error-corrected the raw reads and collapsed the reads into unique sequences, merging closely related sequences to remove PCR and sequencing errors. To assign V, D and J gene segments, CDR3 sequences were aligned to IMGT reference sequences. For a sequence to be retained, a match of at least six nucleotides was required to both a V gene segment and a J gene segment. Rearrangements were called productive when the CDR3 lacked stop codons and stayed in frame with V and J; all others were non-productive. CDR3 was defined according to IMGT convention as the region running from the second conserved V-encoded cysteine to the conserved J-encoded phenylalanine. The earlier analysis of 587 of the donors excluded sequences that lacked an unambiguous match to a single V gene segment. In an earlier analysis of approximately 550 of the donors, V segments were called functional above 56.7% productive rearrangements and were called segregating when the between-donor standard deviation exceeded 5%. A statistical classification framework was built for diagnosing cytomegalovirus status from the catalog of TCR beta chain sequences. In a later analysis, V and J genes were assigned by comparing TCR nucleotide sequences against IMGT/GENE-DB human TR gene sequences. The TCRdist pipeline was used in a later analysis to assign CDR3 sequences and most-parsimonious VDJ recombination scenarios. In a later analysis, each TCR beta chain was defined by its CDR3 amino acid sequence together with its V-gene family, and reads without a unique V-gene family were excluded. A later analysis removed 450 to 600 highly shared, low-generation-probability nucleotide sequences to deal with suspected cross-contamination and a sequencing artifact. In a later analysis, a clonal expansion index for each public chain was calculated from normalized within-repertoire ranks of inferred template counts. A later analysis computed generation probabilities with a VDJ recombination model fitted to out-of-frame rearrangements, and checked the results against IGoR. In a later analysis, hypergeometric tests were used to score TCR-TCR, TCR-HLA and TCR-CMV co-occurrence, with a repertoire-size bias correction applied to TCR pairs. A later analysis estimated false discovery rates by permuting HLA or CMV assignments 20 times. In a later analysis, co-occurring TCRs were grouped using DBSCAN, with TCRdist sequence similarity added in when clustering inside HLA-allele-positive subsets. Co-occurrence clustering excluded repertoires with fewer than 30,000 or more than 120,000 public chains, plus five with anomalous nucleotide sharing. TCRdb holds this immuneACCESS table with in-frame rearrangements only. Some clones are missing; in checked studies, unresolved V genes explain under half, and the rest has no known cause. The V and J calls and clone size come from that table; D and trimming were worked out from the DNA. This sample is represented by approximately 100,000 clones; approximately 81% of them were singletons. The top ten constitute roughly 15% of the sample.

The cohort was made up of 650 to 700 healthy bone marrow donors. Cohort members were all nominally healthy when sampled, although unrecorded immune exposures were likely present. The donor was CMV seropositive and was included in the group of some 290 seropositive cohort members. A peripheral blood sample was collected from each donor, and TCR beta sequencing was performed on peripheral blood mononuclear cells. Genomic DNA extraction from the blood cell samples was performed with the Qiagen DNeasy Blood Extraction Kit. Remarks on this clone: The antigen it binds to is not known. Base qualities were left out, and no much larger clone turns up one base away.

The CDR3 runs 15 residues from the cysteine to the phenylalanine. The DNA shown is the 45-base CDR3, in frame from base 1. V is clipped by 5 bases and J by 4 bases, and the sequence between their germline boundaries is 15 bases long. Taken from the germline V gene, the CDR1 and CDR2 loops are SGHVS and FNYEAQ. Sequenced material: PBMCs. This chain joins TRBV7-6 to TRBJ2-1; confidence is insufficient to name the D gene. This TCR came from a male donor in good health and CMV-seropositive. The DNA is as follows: TGTGCCAGCAGCAGCCGACATAATTCATACAATGAGCAGTTCTTC. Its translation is CASSSRHNSYNEQFF.